The rows below give T cell receptor beta chains drawn from one sample of a study of shared clonotypes between healthy human individuals. Sequencing was performed with immunoSEQ multiplex PCR; in TCRdb, only in-frame clones are kept and a portion is missing. The table shows over 950,000 clones, with approximately 80% occurring only once. The specimen was memory CD4+ T cells from PBMCs. The receptors here all came from a man between 18 and 29 years old in good health. Some clones in this sample may be carry-over from other donors' samples. The CDR3 runs from the conserved cysteine through the conserved F or W. The order of the fields is D gene, clone size, J gene, V gene, CDR3 DNA, CDR3 protein. D genes are given only for firm matches. Some rows have no size entry. The others give once, few or many, or a class for an expanded clone.

d_gene: TRBD2; abundance: few; j_gene: TRBJ2-3; v_gene: TRBV11-2; CDR3nt: TGTGCCAGCAGCTTATATCCCCCTATAGCGGGAGGCGCAGATACGCAGTATTTT; CDR3aa: CASSLYPPIAGGADTQYF
d_gene: .; abundance: .; j_gene: TRBJ1-3; v_gene: TRBV5-1; CDR3nt: TGCGCCAGCAGCCCCTTCGACAGAAGCTCTGGAAACACCATATATTTT; CDR3aa: CASSPFDRSSGNTIYF
d_gene: .; abundance: once; j_gene: TRBJ2-1; v_gene: TRBV7-7; CDR3nt: TGTGCCAGCAGCTTAGGGCGATTCCTAGACCGGTGGGAGGAGCAGTTCTTC; CDR3aa: CASSLGRFLDRWEEQFF
d_gene: .; abundance: few; j_gene: TRBJ2-5; v_gene: TRBV6-1; CDR3nt: TGTGCCAGCAGTGAAGACCGGGTCCGGGAGACCCAGTACTTC; CDR3aa: CASSEDRVRETQYF
d_gene: .; abundance: many; j_gene: TRBJ2-3; v_gene: TRBV27; CDR3nt: TGTGCCAGCAGTCTAGGTAATACGCAGTATTTT; CDR3aa: CASSLGNTQYF
d_gene: .; abundance: .; j_gene: TRBJ1-1; v_gene: TRBV11-2; CDR3nt: TGTGCCAGCCGCCCGGGGGGCTCTGAAGCTTTCTTT; CDR3aa: CASRPGGSEAFF
d_gene: .; abundance: once; j_gene: TRBJ2-5; v_gene: TRBV4-1; CDR3nt: TGCGCCAGCAGCCAAGGATTGTTGGAGACCCAGTACTTC; CDR3aa: CASSQGLLETQYF
d_gene: .; abundance: .; j_gene: TRBJ2-4; v_gene: TRBV7-9; CDR3nt: TGTGCCAGCAGCTTAGCCGGGGGAAACATTCAGTACTTC; CDR3aa: CASSLAGGNIQYF
d_gene: TRBD1; abundance: .; j_gene: TRBJ1-1; v_gene: TRBV6-6; CDR3nt: TGTGCCAGCAGTTACCTGACAGGGGATGCCACTGAAGCTTTCTTT; CDR3aa: CASSYLTGDATEAFF
d_gene: .; abundance: .; j_gene: TRBJ2-6; v_gene: TRBV18; CDR3nt: TGTGCCAGCTCACCTGACTCTGGGGCCAACGTCCTGACTTTC; CDR3aa: CASSPDSGANVLTF
d_gene: TRBD1; abundance: few; j_gene: TRBJ1-5; v_gene: TRBV6-6; CDR3nt: TGTGCCAGCAGGCTAACAGGGGGCAATCAGCCCCAGCATTTT; CDR3aa: CASRLTGGNQPQHF
d_gene: .; abundance: .; j_gene: TRBJ1-2; v_gene: TRBV9; CDR3nt: TGTGCCAGCAGCCTAGTAGACATCGATGGCTACACCTTC; CDR3aa: CASSLVDIDGYTF
d_gene: .; abundance: few; j_gene: TRBJ1-1; v_gene: TRBV7-3; CDR3nt: TGTGCCAGCAGCCAAGGGTGGGACACCACTGAAGCTTTCTTT; CDR3aa: CASSQGWDTTEAFF
d_gene: .; abundance: .; j_gene: TRBJ2-1; v_gene: TRBV15; CDR3nt: TGTGCCACCAGCAGAGGTCTCCTTAATGAGCAGTTCTTC; CDR3aa: CATSRGLLNEQFF
d_gene: TRBD1; abundance: .; j_gene: TRBJ1-2; v_gene: TRBV28; CDR3nt: TGTGCCAGCAGTTTATCGATTGGGCAGGGGGCAGGGGGCTACACCTTC; CDR3aa: CASSLSIGQGAGGYTF